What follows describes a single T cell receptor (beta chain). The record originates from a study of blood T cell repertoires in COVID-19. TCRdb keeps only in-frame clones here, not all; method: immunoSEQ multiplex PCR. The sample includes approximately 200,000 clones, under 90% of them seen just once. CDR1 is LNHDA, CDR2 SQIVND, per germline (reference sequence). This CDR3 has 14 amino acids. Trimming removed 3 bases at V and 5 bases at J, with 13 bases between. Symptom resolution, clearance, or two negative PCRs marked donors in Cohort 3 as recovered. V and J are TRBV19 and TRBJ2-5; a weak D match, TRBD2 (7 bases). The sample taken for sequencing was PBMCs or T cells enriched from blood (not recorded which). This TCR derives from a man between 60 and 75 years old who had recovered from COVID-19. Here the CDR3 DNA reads TGTGCCAGTAGTATTGGGGGGGCATGGGAGACCCAGTACTTC. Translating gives CASSIGGAWETQYF.